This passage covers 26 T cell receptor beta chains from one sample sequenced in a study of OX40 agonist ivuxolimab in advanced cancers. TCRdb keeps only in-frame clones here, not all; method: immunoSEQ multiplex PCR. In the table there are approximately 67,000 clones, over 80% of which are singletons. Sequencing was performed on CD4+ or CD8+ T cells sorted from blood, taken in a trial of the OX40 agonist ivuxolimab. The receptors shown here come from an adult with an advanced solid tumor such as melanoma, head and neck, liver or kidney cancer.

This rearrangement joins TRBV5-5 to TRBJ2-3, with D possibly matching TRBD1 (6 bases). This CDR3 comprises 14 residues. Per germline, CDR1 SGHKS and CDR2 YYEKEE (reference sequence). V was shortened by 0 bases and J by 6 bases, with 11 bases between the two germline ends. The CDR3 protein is CASSLDLGQDTQYF. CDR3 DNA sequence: TGTGCCAGCAGCTTGGACCTCGGACAGGATACGCAGTATTTT.

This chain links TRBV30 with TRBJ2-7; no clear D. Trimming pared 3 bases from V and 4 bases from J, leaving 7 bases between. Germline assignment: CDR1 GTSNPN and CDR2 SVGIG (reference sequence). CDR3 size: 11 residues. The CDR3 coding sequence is TGTGCCTGGAGCCTTTTATACGAGCAGTACTTC. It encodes CAWSLLYEQYF.

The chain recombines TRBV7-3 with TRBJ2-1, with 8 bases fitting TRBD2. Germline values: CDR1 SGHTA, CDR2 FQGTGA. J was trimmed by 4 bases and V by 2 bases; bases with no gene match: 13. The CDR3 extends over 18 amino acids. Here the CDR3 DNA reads TGTGCCAGCAGCTTAGGTCTCCCGGGACTAGGGACTTACAATGAGCAGTTCTTC. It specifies CASSLGLPGLGTYNEQFF.

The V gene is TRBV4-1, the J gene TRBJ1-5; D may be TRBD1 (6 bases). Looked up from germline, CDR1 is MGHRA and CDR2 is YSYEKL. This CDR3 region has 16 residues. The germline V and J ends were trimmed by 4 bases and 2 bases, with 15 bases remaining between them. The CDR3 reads CASSPTGDQGNQPQHF. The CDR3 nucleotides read TGCGCCAGCAGCCCGACAGGTGACCAGGGCAATCAGCCCCAGCATTTT.

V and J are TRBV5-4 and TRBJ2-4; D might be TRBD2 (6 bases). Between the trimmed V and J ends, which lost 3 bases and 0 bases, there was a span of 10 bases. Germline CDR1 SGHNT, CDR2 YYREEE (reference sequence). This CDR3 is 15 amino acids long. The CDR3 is CASSSPGLAKNIQYF. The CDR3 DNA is TGTGCCAGCAGCTCCCCGGGACTAGCCAAAAACATTCAGTACTTC. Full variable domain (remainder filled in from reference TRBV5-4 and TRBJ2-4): ETGVTQSPTHLIKTRGQQVTLRCSSQSGHNTVSWYQQALGQGPQFIFQYYREEENGRGNFPPRFSGLQFPNYSSELNVNALELDDSALYLCASSSPGLAKNIQYFGAGTRLSVL.

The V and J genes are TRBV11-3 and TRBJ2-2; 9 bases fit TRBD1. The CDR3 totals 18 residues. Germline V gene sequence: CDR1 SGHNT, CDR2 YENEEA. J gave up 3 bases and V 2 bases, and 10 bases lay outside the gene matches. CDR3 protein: CASSLFRPGQGYTGELFF. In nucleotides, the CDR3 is TGTGCCAGCAGCTTATTCCGCCCGGGACAGGGCTACACCGGGGAGCTGTTTTTT.

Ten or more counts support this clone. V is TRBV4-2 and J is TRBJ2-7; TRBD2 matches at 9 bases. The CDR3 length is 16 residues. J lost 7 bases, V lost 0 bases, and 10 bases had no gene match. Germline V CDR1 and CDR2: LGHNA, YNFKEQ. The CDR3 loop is CASSQDQRLAGREQYF. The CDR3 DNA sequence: TGTGCCAGCAGCCAAGATCAGAGGCTAGCGGGAAGGGAGCAGTACTTC.

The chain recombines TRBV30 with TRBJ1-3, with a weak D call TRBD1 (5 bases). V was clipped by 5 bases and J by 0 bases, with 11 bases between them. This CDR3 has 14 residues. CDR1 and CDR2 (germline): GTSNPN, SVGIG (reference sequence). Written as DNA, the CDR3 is TGTGCCTGGGGGACGGGAAGCTCTGGAAACACCATATATTTT. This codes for CAWGTGSSGNTIYF.

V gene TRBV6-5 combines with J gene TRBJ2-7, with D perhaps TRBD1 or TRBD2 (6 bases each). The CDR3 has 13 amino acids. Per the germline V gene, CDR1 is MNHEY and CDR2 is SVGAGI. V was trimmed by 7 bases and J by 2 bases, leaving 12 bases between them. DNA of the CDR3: TGTGCCAGCACGGGGGCAGCTACCTACGAGCAGTACTTC. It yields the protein CASTGAATYEQYF.

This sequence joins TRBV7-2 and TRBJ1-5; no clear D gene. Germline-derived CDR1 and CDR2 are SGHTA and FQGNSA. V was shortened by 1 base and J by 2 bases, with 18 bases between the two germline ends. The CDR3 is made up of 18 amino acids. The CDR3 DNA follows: TGTGCCAGCAGCTTAGTCCCCCCCGGAGGTAATGGCAATCAGCCCCAGCATTTT. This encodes CASSLVPPGGNGNQPQHF. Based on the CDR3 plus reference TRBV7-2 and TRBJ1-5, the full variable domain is GAGVSQSPSNKVTEKGKDVELRCDPISGHTALYWYRQSLGQGLEFLIYFQGNSAPDKSGLPSDRFSAERTGGSVSTLTIQRTQQEDSAVYLCASSLVPPGGNGNQPQHFGDGTRLSIL.

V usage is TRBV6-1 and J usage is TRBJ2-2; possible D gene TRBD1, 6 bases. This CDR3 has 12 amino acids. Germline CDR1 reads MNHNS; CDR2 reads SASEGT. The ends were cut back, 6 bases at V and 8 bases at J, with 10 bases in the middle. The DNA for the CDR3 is TGTGCCAGCAGCCCTACAGGGGGGGAGCTGTTTTTT. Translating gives CASSPTGGELFF.

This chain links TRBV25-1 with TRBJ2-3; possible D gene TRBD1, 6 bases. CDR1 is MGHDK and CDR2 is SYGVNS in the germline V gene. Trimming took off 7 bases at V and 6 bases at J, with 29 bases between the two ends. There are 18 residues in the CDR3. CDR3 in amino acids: CASIRRLPRLGANDTQYF. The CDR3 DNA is TGTGCCAGCATCCGGCGCTTACCTAGGTTGGGGGCTAATGATACGCAGTATTTT.

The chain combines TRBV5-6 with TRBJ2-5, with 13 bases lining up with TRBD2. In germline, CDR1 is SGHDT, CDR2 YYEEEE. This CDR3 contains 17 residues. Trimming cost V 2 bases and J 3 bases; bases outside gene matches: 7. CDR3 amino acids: CASSFGLAGAGEETQYF. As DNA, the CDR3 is TGTGCCAGCAGCTTCGGACTAGCGGGAGCGGGGGAAGAGACCCAGTACTTC.

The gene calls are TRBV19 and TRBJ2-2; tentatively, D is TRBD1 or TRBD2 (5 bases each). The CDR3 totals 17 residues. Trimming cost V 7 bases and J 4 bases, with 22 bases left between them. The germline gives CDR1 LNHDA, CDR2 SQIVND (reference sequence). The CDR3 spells CASTQKMGRVATGELFF. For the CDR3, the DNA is TGTGCCAGTACCCAAAAAATGGGACGTGTTGCCACCGGGGAGCTGTTTTTT.

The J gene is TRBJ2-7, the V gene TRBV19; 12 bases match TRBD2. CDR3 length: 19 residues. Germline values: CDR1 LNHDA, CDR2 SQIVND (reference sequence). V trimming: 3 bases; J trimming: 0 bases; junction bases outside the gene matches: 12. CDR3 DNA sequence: TGTGCCAGTAGTATCCCAGGACTAGCGGGGTGGGGAAGCTCCTACGAGCAGTACTTC. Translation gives CASSIPGLAGWGSSYEQYF.

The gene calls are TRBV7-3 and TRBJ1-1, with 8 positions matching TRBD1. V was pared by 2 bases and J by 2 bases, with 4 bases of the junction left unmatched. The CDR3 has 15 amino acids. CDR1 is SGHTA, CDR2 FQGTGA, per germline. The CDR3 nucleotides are TGTGCCAGCAGCTTATTCGGGACAGGAAACACTGAAGCTTTCTTT. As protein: CASSLFGTGNTEAFF.

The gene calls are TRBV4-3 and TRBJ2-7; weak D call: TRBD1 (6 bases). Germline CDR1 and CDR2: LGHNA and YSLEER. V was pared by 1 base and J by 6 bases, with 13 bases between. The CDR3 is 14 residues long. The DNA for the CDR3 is TGCGCCAGCAGCCAAGCGAATGGGGGCACCGAGCAGTACTTC. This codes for CASSQANGGTEQYF.

CDR3 sequence reads: CASIRDRAQKLFF. The CDR3 coding sequence is TGTGCCAGCATCCGGGACAGGGCCCAAAAACTGTTTTTT. The chain carries TRBV2 and TRBJ1-4; 9 bases map to TRBD1. The germline CDR1 and CDR2 sequences are SNHLY and FYNNEI. The CDR3 is 13 amino acids. Trimming cost V 7 bases and J 9 bases; bases outside gene matches: 6.

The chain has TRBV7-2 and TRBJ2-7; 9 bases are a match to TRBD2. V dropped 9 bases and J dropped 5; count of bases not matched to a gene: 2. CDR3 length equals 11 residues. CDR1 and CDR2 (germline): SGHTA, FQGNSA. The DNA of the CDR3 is TGTGCCAGTAGCGGGAGAAACGAGCAGTACTTC. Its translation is CASSGRNEQYF. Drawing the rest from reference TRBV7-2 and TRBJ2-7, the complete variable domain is GAGVSQSPSNKVTEKGKDVELRCDPISGHTALYWYRQSLGQGLEFLIYFQGNSAPDKSGLPSDRFSAERTGGSVSTLTIQRTQQEDSAVYLCASSGRNEQYFGPGTRLTVT.

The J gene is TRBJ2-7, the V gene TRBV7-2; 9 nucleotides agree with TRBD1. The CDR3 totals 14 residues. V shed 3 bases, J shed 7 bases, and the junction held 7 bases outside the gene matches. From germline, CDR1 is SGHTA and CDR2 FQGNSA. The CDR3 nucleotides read TGTGCCAGCAGCTTGGACAGGGGCCCGTGGGAGCAGTACTTC. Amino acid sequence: CASSLDRGPWEQYF.

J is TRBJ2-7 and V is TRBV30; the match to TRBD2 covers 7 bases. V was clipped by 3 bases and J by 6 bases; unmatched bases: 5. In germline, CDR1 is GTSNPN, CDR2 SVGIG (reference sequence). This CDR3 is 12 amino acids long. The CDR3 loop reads CAWRGRGGEQYF. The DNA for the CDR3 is TGTGCCTGGAGGGGGAGGGGAGGCGAGCAGTACTTC. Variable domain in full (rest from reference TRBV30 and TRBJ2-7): SQTIHQWPATLVQPVGSPLSLECTVEGTSNPNLYWYRQAAGRGLQLLFYSVGIGQISSEVPQNLSASRPQDRQFILSSKKLLLSDSGFYLCAWRGRGGEQYFGPGTRLTVT.

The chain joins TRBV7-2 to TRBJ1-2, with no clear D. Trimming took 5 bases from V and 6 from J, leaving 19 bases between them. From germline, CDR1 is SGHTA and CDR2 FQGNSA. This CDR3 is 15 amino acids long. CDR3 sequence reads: CASSGRAGWSDGYTF. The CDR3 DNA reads TGTGCCAGCAGCGGCCGGGCGGGTTGGTCTGATGGCTACACCTTC.

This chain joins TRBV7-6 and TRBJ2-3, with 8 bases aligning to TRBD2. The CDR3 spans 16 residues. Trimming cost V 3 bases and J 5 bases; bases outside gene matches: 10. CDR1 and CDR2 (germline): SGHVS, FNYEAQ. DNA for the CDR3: TGTGCCAGCAGCTTTCTTGGCGGGGGGACCGAAGATACGCAGTATTTT. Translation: CASSFLGGGTEDTQYF.

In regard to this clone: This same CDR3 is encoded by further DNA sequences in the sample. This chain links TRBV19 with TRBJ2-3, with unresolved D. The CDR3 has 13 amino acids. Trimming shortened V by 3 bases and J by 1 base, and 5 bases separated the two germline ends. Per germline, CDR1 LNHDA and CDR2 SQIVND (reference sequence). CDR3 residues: CASSMSGTDTQYF. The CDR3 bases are TGTGCCAGTAGTATGTCAGGCACAGATACGCAGTATTTT.

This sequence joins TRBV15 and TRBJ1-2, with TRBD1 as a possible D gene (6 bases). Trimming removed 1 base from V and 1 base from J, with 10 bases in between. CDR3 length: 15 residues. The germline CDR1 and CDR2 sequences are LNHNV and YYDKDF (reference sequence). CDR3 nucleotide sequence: TGTGCCACCAGCAGAGGGACAGATCTTAACTATGGCTACACCTTC. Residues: CATSRGTDLNYGYTF.

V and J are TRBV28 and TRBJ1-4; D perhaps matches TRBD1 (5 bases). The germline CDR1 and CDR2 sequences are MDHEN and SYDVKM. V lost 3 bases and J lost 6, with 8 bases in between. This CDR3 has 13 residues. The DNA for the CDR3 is TGTGCCAGCAGTTTGCCAGGGTATGAAAAACTGTTTTTT. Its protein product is CASSLPGYEKLFF. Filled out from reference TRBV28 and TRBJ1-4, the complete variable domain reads DVKVTQSSRYLVKRTGEKVFLECVQDMDHENMFWYRQDPGLGLRLIYFSYDVKMKEKGDIPEGYSVSREKKERFSLILESASTNQTSMYLCASSLPGYEKLFFGSGTQLSVL.